This T cell receptor beta chain was sequenced in a study of blood T cell repertoires in COVID-19. TCRdb's table, derived via immunoSEQ multiplex PCR, lists solely in-frame clones and lacks some. The data show more than 85,000 clones, about 86% seen once. CDR3 length: 14 amino acids. CDR1 and CDR2 (germline): MNHEY, SMNVEV (reference sequence). The trim removed 7 bases at V and 4 bases at J, leaving 4 bases unmatched. The chain recombines TRBV27 with TRBJ2-3; 11 bases are a match to TRBD2. This receptor was identified in an older man with acute or convalescent COVID-19. The material sequenced was peripheral blood. The CDR3 is CASKLAGVADTQYF. CDR3 nucleotide sequence: TGTGCCAGCAAACTAGCGGGAGTAGCAGATACGCAGTATTTT.